The 14 T cell receptor beta chains below were found in one sample sequenced in a study of shared clonotypes between healthy human individuals. TCRdb's table, derived via immunoSEQ multiplex PCR, lists solely in-frame clones and lacks some. The sample consists of about 2.2 million clones, 93% of them appearing once. CD45RO-negative CD8 cells positively selected for CCR7 made up the naive population, which excluded terminally differentiated effector memory CD45RA+ cells. The sample taken for sequencing was naive CD8+ T cells from PBMCs. The receptor set was obtained from a man between 18 and 29 years old in good health. Some clones in this sample may be carry-over from other donors' samples.

The rearrangement joins TRBV7-9 to TRBJ2-7; 10 bases are shared with TRBD2. Germline-derived CDR1 and CDR2 are SEHNR and FQNEAQ (reference sequence). The V gene end was trimmed by 5 bases and the J gene end by 2 bases; junction bases not matched to a gene: 6. The CDR3 is 15 amino acids. The CDR3 reads CASSALAGGTYEQYF. The CDR3 nucleotides are TGTGCCAGCAGCGCATTAGCGGGAGGCACCTACGAGCAGTACTTC.

This chain connects TRBV9 to TRBJ2-7; TRBD2 matches 9 bases. Germline V gene data show CDR1 as SGDLS and CDR2 as YYNGEE. CDR3 length equals 16 residues. V dropped 4 bases and J dropped 6; count of bases not matched to a gene: 14. This CDR3 is CASSPGGSGRPVEQYF. The CDR3 DNA reads as TGTGCCAGCAGCCCCGGGGGTAGCGGGAGACCGGTCGAGCAGTACTTC. The full variable domain, in which reference TRBV9 and TRBJ2-7 provide the parts outside the CDR3, is DSGVTQTPKHLITATGQRVTLRCSPRSGDLSVYWYQQSLDQGLQFLIQYYNGEERAKGNILERFSAQQFPDLHSELNLSSLELGDSALYFCASSPGGSGRPVEQYFGPGTRLTVT.

The chain carries TRBV28 and TRBJ2-7; the D gene is possibly TRBD1 (6 bases). The CDR3 length is 15 residues. V was trimmed by 7 bases and J by 3 bases, leaving 19 bases between them. Germline-derived CDR1 and CDR2 are MDHEN and SYDVKM. DNA for the CDR3: TGTGCCAGCATCCTCAAGACAGGAAGTTACTACGAGCAGTACTTC. Protein sequence: CASILKTGSYYEQYF. The full variable domain, completed using reference TRBV28 and TRBJ2-7, is DVKVTQSSRYLVKRTGEKVFLECVQDMDHENMFWYRQDPGLGLRLIYFSYDVKMKEKGDIPEGYSVSREKKERFSLILESASTNQTSMYLCASILKTGSYYEQYFGPGTRLTVT.

This clone was seen only once. J is TRBJ2-2 and V is TRBV7-3; D remains unclear. Germline lookup yields CDR1 SGHTA and CDR2 FQGTGA. The V and J ends lost 5 bases and 0 bases respectively, with 10 bases between them. This CDR3 is 15 amino acids long. CDR3 bases: TGTGCCAGCAGCCAATACTATTCGAACACCGGGGAGCTGTTTTTT. Translated, it gives CASSQYYSNTGELFF.

The genes are TRBV6-6 and TRBJ1-5; 7 nucleotides line up with TRBD1. CDR1 is MNHNY, CDR2 SVGAGI, per germline (reference sequence). The CDR3 spans 15 residues. Germline trimming cut 7 bases from V and 5 bases from J; bases unmatched to any gene: 11. CDR3 sequence reads: CASNHRGLEDQPQHF. DNA of the CDR3: TGTGCCAGCAATCACAGGGGCCTGGAGGATCAGCCCCAGCATTTT.

The chain combines TRBV7-9 with TRBJ1-2; D is possibly TRBD1 (5 bases). Trimming removed 3 bases from V and 4 bases from J, with 9 bases in between. The length of the CDR3 is 13 residues. CDR1 is SEHNR, CDR2 FQNEAQ, per germline (reference sequence). The DNA for the CDR3 is TGTGCCAGCAGCTTGGGGGAGTCCTATGGCTACACCTTC. Its translation is CASSLGESYGYTF.

Regarding this clone: One end of the junction does not line up with germline, which may come from a read error. CDR3 DNA sequence: TGTGCCAGCAGTTCGGTCCCCCGTTCCCCTCCGGATCGCTTC. Amino acid sequence: CASSSVPRSPPDRF. V is TRBV27 and J is TRBJ1-2; D is undetermined. The germline CDR1 and CDR2 sequences are MNHEY and SMNVEV (reference sequence). CDR3 length: 14 amino acids.

The V gene is TRBV6-5, the J gene TRBJ2-5; 9 positions agree with TRBD1. Germline V lookup: CDR1 MNHEY, CDR2 SVGAGI. Trimming at V came to 7 bases and at J to 3 bases, leaving 3 bases not matched to a gene. This CDR3 is 13 amino acids long. The CDR3 region is CASTGQGKETQYF. CDR3 DNA: TGTGCCAGCACTGGACAGGGGAAAGAGACCCAGTACTTC.

The V gene is TRBV7-9, the J gene TRBJ1-1; D is unresolved. Germline V gene lookup returns CDR1 SEHNR and CDR2 FQNEAQ (reference sequence). This CDR3 contains 14 residues. Deletions cut 1 base from V and 7 bases from J, with 13 bases between. CDR3 amino acids: CASSLDSTHLEAFF. The CDR3 coding sequence is TGTGCCAGCAGCTTAGATTCTACGCATCTTGAAGCTTTCTTT.

This rearrangement joins TRBV11-2 to TRBJ2-7; D is unresolved. V was trimmed by 1 base and J by 0 bases, leaving 7 bases between them. The CDR3 runs 14 residues. Germline V lookup: CDR1 SGHAT, CDR2 FQNNGV. The CDR3 spells CASSLGLYSYEQYF. The CDR3 DNA reads as TGTGCCAGCAGCTTAGGGCTGTACTCCTACGAGCAGTACTTC.

The chain carries TRBV7-2 and TRBJ2-7, with no clear D. V was shortened by 4 bases and J by 6 bases, with 16 bases between the two germline ends. The CDR3 runs to 14 residues. The germline V gene has CDR1 SGHTA and CDR2 FQGNSA. The CDR3, as DNA: TGTGCCAGCAGCTCCCGCGTTGCTCCCGGCGAGCAGTACTTC. Encoded protein: CASSSRVAPGEQYF.

This chain joins TRBV30 and TRBJ2-7; D remains unclear. Germline lookup yields CDR1 GTSNPN and CDR2 SVGIG (reference sequence). This CDR3 region has 13 residues. V gave up 1 base and J gave up 4 bases, with 11 bases separating them. The CDR3 loop reads CAWSARAEYEQYF. The CDR3 DNA reads TGTGCCTGGAGTGCACGAGCCGAGTACGAGCAGTACTTC.

The genes are TRBV19 and TRBJ2-3; no firm D call. The germline V and J ends were trimmed by 5 bases and 6 bases, with 15 bases remaining between them. The CDR3 runs 14 residues. The germline V gene encodes CDR1 LNHDA and CDR2 SQIVND (reference sequence). CDR3: CASSARLVRDTQYF. For the CDR3, the DNA is TGTGCCAGTAGTGCGCGACTTGTCAGGGATACGCAGTATTTT.

The chain is built from TRBV11-3 and TRBJ1-2, with D uncertain. V shed 5 bases and J shed 8 bases, with 12 bases lying between them. The CDR3 spans 12 residues. Germline assignment: CDR1 SGHNT and CDR2 YENEEA. The CDR3 is CASSRRWRGYTF. The CDR3 region has the DNA TGTGCCAGCAGCCGCAGGTGGAGGGGCTACACCTTC. Full variable domain (missing parts from reference TRBV11-3 and TRBJ1-2): EAGVVQSPRYKIIEKKQPVAFWCNPISGHNTLYWYLQNLGQGPELLIRYENEEAVDDSQLPKDRFSAERLKGVDSTLKIQPAELGDSAVYLCASSRRWRGYTFGSGTRLTVV.